One and the same sample provided the 17 T cell receptor beta chains below, sequenced in a study of response to subunit inactivated influenza vaccine. MiXCR, applied by TCRdb to the RT-PCR reads, yields one record per CDR3 protein. The sample records hundreds of thousands of distinct CDR3 sequences, approximately 15% being singletons. The source was PBMCs from blood, collected 14 days before vaccination. The receptor set was obtained from a man in his forties or fifties who received an inactivated influenza vaccine.

V usage is TRBV29-1 and J usage is TRBJ2-7; 8 bases align to TRBD1. Germline V gives CDR1 SQVTM, CDR2 ANQGSEA. The CDR3 sequence is 13 residues long. V was pared by 5 bases and J by 7 bases, with 10 bases of the junction left unmatched. The CDR3 is CSVHGQGRGEQYF. Written as DNA, the CDR3 is TGCAGCGTTCACGGACAGGGCCGTGGAGAGCAGTACTTC.

This chain links TRBV4-3 with TRBJ1-2, with D maybe TRBD1 (6 bases). The CDR3 contains 15 residues. The V gene's germline CDR1 is LGHNA and CDR2 YSLEER. Deletions cut 3 bases from V and 2 bases from J, with 13 bases between. CDR3 sequence: CASSQADSSNYGYTF. The CDR3, as DNA: TGCGCCAGCAGCCAGGCGGACAGCTCCAACTATGGCTACACCTTC.

This clonotype was counted a few times. V gene TRBV29-1 combines with J gene TRBJ2-3, with 10 bases fitting TRBD1. The CDR3 is 15 residues long. The junction had 9 bases not matched to a gene; V was cut back by 4 bases and J by 5 bases. Germline V gives CDR1 SQVTM, CDR2 ANQGSEA. The CDR3 protein is CSVVEPGQGLDTQYF. The CDR3 DNA follows: TGCAGCGTTGTAGAACCGGGACAGGGGTTAGATACGCAGTATTTT.

There are many counts of this clonotype. V is TRBV11-1 and J is TRBJ2-1; 9 bases fit TRBD1. The germline V gene has CDR1 SGHAT and CDR2 FQDESV (reference sequence). With V trimmed by 4 bases and J by 6 bases, 16 bases remained unmatched. CDR3 length equals 18 residues. CDR3 amino acids: CASSSPGQGRGWLNEQFF. In DNA, the CDR3 is TGTGCCAGCAGCTCCCCGGGACAGGGCCGGGGTTGGCTCAATGAGCAGTTCTTC.

V usage is TRBV6-5 and J usage is TRBJ1-3; D not certain. This CDR3 contains 17 residues. V was clipped by 1 base and J by 0 bases, with 13 bases between them. Germline V CDR1 and CDR2: MNHEY, SVGAGI. DNA of the CDR3: TGTGCCAGCAGTTACTATAGTTCGATTGCCTCTGGAAACACCATATATTTT. It yields the protein CASSYYSSIASGNTIYF.

This sequence joins TRBV7-9 and TRBJ2-7; TRBD1 matches at 7 bases. This CDR3 has 14 residues. Looked up from germline, CDR1 is SEHNR and CDR2 is FQNEAQ (reference sequence). V gave up 1 base and J gave up 2 bases; unmatched junction bases: 2. The DNA for the CDR3 is TGTGCCAGCAGCTTAGGGGACAGTCCCTACGAGCAGTACTTC. Residues: CASSLGDSPYEQYF.

In this sample, this clonotype turned up a few times. The chain joins TRBV7-8 to TRBJ2-3; D remains ambiguous. The CDR3 sequence is 14 residues long. The germline V gene has CDR1 SGHVS and CDR2 FQNEAQ. Trimming pared 5 bases from V and 6 bases from J, leaving 15 bases between. The CDR3 spells CASSRGPTHDTQYF. As DNA, the CDR3 is TGTGCCAGCAGCCGCGGTCCCACCCACGATACGCAGTATTTT.

V is TRBV7-2 and J is TRBJ2-5, with a weak D call TRBD2 (7 bases). The V end was cut by 2 bases, the J end by 2 bases, with 12 bases between. This CDR3 has 15 residues. CDR1 and CDR2 from the germline V gene are SGHTA and FQGNSA. The CDR3 loop reads CASSLTGGPQETQYF. The CDR3 coding sequence is TGTGCCAGCAGCTTAACCGGGGGGCCTCAAGAGACCCAGTACTTC.

This clonotype was detected only a few times. V gene TRBV12-3 or TRBV12-4 combines with J gene TRBJ1-6, with D hard to call. Trimming removed 10 bases at V and 4 bases at J, with 14 bases between. There are 14 residues in the CDR3. CDR3 sequence: CAITGPSYNSPLHF. The CDR3 DNA reads as TGTGCCATTACCGGACCGTCATATAATTCACCCCTCCACTTT.

This clonotype has only a few counts. The chain combines TRBV7-2 with TRBJ2-2; 8 bases are a match to TRBD1. Germline CDR1 is SGHTA and CDR2 is FQGNSA. This CDR3 is built from 17 residues. Trimming took 2 bases from V and 5 from J; bases not matched to a gene: 10. CDR3 amino acids: CASSLQGAVLATGELFF. Written as DNA, the CDR3 is TGTGCCAGCAGCTTACAGGGGGCAGTCCTAGCAACCGGGGAGCTGTTTTTT.

The chain combines TRBV30 with TRBJ1-2; D is unresolved. The V end lost 2 bases, the J end lost 8 bases, and 12 bases lay between the germline ends. The germline CDR1 and CDR2 sequences are GTSNPN and SVGIG (reference sequence). The CDR3 runs 12 residues. In nucleotides, the CDR3 is TGTGCCTGGAGTTTCCAAACGGGGGGCTACACCTTC. This codes for CAWSFQTGGYTF.

This clonotype was counted only a few times. The chain links TRBV19 to TRBJ2-2; TRBD2 matches 7 bases. V lost 11 bases and J lost 5; bases outside the gene matches: 8. The germline gives CDR1 LNHDA, CDR2 SQIVND (reference sequence). This CDR3 has 13 amino acids. DNA of the CDR3: TGTGCCGCCCGGGACTACGGTACCGGGGAGCTGTTTTTT. This encodes CAARDYGTGELFF.

In this sample, this clonotype turned up a few times. The J gene is TRBJ2-3, the V gene TRBV10-1; a possible D gene is TRBD2 (6 bases). The CDR3 runs to 14 residues. Per germline, CDR1 WNHNN and CDR2 SYGVQD (reference sequence). Trimming took 3 bases from V and 2 from J, leaving 9 bases between them. The CDR3 loop is CASSELAPTDTQYF. CDR3 nucleotide sequence: TGCGCCAGCAGTGAACTAGCCCCCACAGATACGCAGTATTTT.

V is TRBV19 and J is TRBJ2-1, with 7 bases that match TRBD2. The CDR3 extends over 15 amino acids. The germline CDR1 and CDR2 sequences are LNHDA and SQIVND (reference sequence). The V segment lost 8 bases and the J segment 5 bases; nucleotides outside the gene matches: 12. The CDR3 spells CASAVTSGANNEQFF. The CDR3 nucleotides are TGTGCCAGTGCAGTAACCAGCGGGGCTAACAATGAGCAGTTCTTC.

This clonotype showed up just a few times. This sequence joins TRBV20-1 and TRBJ2-4, with TRBD1 identical over 7 bases. The V segment lost 5 bases and the J segment 7 bases; nucleotides outside the gene matches: 8. This CDR3 contains 13 residues. CDR1 and CDR2 from the germline V gene are DFQATT and SNEGSKA (reference sequence). The CDR3 DNA sequence: TGCAGTGCTTACCGACAGGGAGTCAACATTCAGTACTTC. Its translation is CSAYRQGVNIQYF.

V is TRBV5-1 and J is TRBJ2-1; a possible D gene is TRBD2 (5 bases). V was clipped by 3 bases and J by 2 bases, with 15 bases between them. This CDR3 has 16 residues. The V gene's germline CDR1 is SGHRS and CDR2 YFSETQ. This CDR3 reads CASSSSRSGTYNEQFF. CDR3 DNA: TGCGCCAGCAGCTCCTCACGCAGCGGCACCTACAATGAGCAGTTCTTC.

This clonotype was picked up many times. The rearrangement links TRBV12-3 or TRBV12-4 to TRBJ2-3; 12 positions match TRBD2. This CDR3 comprises 13 residues. Losses at the gene ends were 3 bases for V and 9 bases for J; bases not matched to a gene: 1. The CDR3 region has the DNA TGTGCCAGCAGTTTGCTAGCGGGGGGGACGCAGTATTTT. The encoded protein is CASSLLAGGTQYF.